Listed below are T cell receptor beta chains from one sample, sequenced in a study of blood T cell repertoires in COVID-19. Generated by immunoSEQ multiplex PCR, the TCRdb table keeps only in-frame clones and is missing some. Of 200,000 to 300,000 clones listed, around 87% are singletons. The sample was peripheral blood. These TCRs come from a woman between 50 and 59 years old with acute or convalescent COVID-19. CDR3s include the opening cysteine and the closing phenylalanine or tryptophan. A D gene is named only where the DNA matches it firmly. Size values are once, few and many counts, or a class for expanded clones, and some rows have none.

TRBJ2-2,.,TRBD2,TRBV18,TGTGCCAGCTCAGGGACTAGCGGGACCAACACCGGGGAGCTGTTTTTT,CASSGTSGTNTGELFF
TRBJ1-5,.,TRBD1,TRBV2,TGTGCCAGCAGTCTTACAGGGGGTAACAATCAGCCCCAGCATTTT,CASSLTGGNNQPQHF
TRBJ2-1,once,TRBD2,TRBV20-1,TGCAGTGCTAGTCGCCTAGCGGGAGTCGGTGAGCAGTTCTTC,CSASRLAGVGEQFF
TRBJ2-1,.,TRBD2,TRBV11-2,TGTGCCAGCAGCTTAGTTGGACTAGCGGGAGGGCCCTACAATGAGCAGTTCTTC,CASSLVGLAGGPYNEQFF
TRBJ1-6,.,.,TRBV11-2,TGTGCCAGCAGCTTAATGTCGGCACCCCTCCACTTT,CASSLMSAPLHF
TRBJ1-2,.,.,TRBV5-8,TGTGCCAGCAGCTTGGGTTCCTTGAGGACAAGTTGGGTCTTC,CASSLGSLRTSWVF
TRBJ2-6,few,.,TRBV7-9,TGTGCCAGCAGCTTACGGGTCTCTGGGGCCAACGTCCTGACTTTC,CASSLRVSGANVLTF
TRBJ2-7,.,.,TRBV18,TGTGCCAGCTCACCCGGGCGGGATTTGGGATTTGAGCAGTACTTC,CASSPGRDLGFEQYF
TRBJ1-4,.,TRBD1,TRBV9,TGTGCCAGCAGCAGACAACCGGGACAGCTTAATGAAAAACTGTTTTTT,CASSRQPGQLNEKLFF
TRBJ2-7,.,.,TRBV2,TGTGCCAGCAGCCCAGGGGGCGGGGGCCGAGGAGAGCAGTACTTC,CASSPGGGGRGEQYF
TRBJ2-7,.,.,TRBV6-5,TGTGCCAGCAGTAGAACAGTGGGCTACGAGCAGTACTTC,CASSRTVGYEQYF
TRBJ2-1,.,TRBD2,TRBV10-1,TGCGCCAGCAGTGACAGGACTAGCGGGAGGGTCTCCTACAATGAGCAGTTCTTC,CASSDRTSGRVSYNEQFF
TRBJ2-7,once,.,TRBV28,TGTGCCAGCAGTGCGGCGGGACTCGTCGCTTACGAGCAGTACTTC,CASSAAGLVAYEQYF
TRBJ1-1,.,.,TRBV7-9,TGTGCCAGCAGCTTACTACAGAACCTGAACACTGAAGCTTTCTTT,CASSLLQNLNTEAFF
TRBJ1-1,once,.,TRBV29-1,TGCAGCGTTATGAACAGGATTATGAACACTGAAGCTTTCTTT,CSVMNRIMNTEAFF
TRBJ1-2,.,.,TRBV11-2,TGTGCCAGCAGTTTCGACTCACGGGGGAACTATGGCTACACCTTC,CASSFDSRGNYGYTF
TRBJ2-7,.,.,TRBV6-2/TRBV6-3,TGTGCCAGCAGTTACGCCGGGACACGCTCCTACGAGCAGTACTTC,CASSYAGTRSYEQYF
TRBJ1-4,.,.,TRBV5-6,TGTGCCAGCAGCTTGTCCGCACGAGGGGGTAATGAAAAACTGTTTTTT,CASSLSARGGNEKLFF
TRBJ1-5,.,.,TRBV10-3,TGTGCCATCAGTGAGTTTGGCAGGTTAACTCTCCAGCCCCAGCATTTT,CAISEFGRLTLQPQHF
TRBJ2-7,.,TRBD1,TRBV20-1,TGCAGTGCTAGTAGCGCGGGACAGGTACCCTACGAGCAGTACTTC,CSASSAGQVPYEQYF
TRBJ2-6,.,TRBD1,TRBV11-2,TGTGCCAGCAGCTCACGCAGACAGGGGTCTGGGGCCAACGTCCTGACTTTC,CASSSRRQGSGANVLTF
TRBJ2-1,.,TRBD2,TRBV4-2,TGTGCCAGCAGCCAAGAGGGGGGACTAGACAATGAGCAGTTCTTC,CASSQEGGLDNEQFF
TRBJ2-3,.,.,TRBV7-2,TGTGCCAGCAGCTTAGTTTGGCAGGGGTCGCTATATTTT,CASSLVWQGSLYF
TRBJ2-5,.,TRBD2,TRBV6-5,TGTGCCAGCAGCAGCCTCGGACGCCAGCGGGGGAACCAGTACTTC,CASSSLGRQRGNQYF
TRBJ1-5,.,.,TRBV4-2,TGTGCCAGCAGCCGATCTCAGGGTACGGGCAATCAGCCCCAGCATTTT,CASSRSQGTGNQPQHF
TRBJ1-6,once,TRBD1,TRBV19,TGTGCCAGTAGTTCGGGGTCGGGACAGGGATATTCACCCCTCCACTTT,CASSSGSGQGYSPLHF
TRBJ2-4,.,.,TRBV5-1,TGCGCCAGCAGCTTGGTAGAGGGACACGACAAAAACATTCAGTACTTC,CASSLVEGHDKNIQYF
TRBJ1-6,.,.,TRBV4-2,TGTGCCAGCAGCCAAGAGTGGGGGGGGTCACCCCTCCACTTT,CASSQEWGGSPLHF
TRBJ1-5,.,.,TRBV2,TGTGCCAGCAGTCCCGGGACAAATTGGGAGCAGCCCCAGCATTTT,CASSPGTNWEQPQHF